The sequence of this T cell receptor beta chain was determined in a study of T cell repertoires in cytomegalovirus infection. The overall study: In public TCR beta signatures, there were indications of both CMV infection and matching HLA type. Study-level results: CMV-specific HLA-C-restricted TCR beta clonotypes dominated the ex vivo response.

TCRdb re-analysed the reads in MiXCR, keeping a single row per CDR3 protein. The table includes about 460,000 distinct CDR3 sequences, roughly 12% detected once. This clonotype has ten or more counts. Antigen specificity is unknown. The material sequenced was PBMCs. This TCR derives from a human donor in good health (CMV status not recorded). Some clones in this sample may be carry-over from other donors' samples.

The CDR3 is CASSLEGRGRGSPLHF. CDR3 bases: TGTGCCAGCAGCTTGGAGGGCAGGGGACGAGGTTCACCCCTCCACTTT. The chain recombines TRBV5-5 with TRBJ1-6; maybe TRBD1 (6 bases). The CDR3 spans 16 residues. Germline V gene sequence: CDR1 SGHKS, CDR2 YYEKEE (reference sequence). Trimming pared 0 bases from V and 9 bases from J, leaving 16 bases between.